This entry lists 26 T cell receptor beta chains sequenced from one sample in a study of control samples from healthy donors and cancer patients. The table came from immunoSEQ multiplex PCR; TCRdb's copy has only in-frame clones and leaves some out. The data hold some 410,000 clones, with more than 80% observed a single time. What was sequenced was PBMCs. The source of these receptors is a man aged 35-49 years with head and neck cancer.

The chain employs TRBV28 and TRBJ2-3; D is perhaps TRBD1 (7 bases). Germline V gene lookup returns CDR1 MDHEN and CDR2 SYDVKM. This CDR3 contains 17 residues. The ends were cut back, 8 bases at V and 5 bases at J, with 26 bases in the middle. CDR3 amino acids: CASLPGGSGPGGDTQYF. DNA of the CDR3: TGTGCCAGCCTACCAGGGGGTAGCGGCCCCGGCGGAGATACGCAGTATTTT.

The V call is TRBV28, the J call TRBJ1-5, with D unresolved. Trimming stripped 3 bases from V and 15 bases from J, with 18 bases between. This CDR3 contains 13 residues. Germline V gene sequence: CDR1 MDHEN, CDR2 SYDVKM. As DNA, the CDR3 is TGTGCCAGCAGTTTTCAGCCAACCGGGGTCGGGCATTTT. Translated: CASSFQPTGVGHF.

The CDR3 sequence: CASSVWASPGQLNNEQFF. CDR3 bases: TGTGCCAGCAGCGTATGGGCCAGTCCGGGACAGTTGAACAATGAGCAGTTCTTC. The V and J genes are TRBV9 and TRBJ2-1; the match to TRBD1 covers 7 bases. There are 18 residues in the CDR3. J was trimmed by 5 bases and V by 1 base; bases with no gene match: 15. Germline V gene lookup returns CDR1 SGDLS and CDR2 YYNGEE.

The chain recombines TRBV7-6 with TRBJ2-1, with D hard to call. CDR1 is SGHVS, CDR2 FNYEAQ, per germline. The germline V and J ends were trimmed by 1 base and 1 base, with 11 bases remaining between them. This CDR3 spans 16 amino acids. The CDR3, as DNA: TGTGCCAGCAGCTTAGTTCCAGCGCTTTCCTACAATGAGCAGTTCTTC. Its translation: CASSLVPALSYNEQFF.

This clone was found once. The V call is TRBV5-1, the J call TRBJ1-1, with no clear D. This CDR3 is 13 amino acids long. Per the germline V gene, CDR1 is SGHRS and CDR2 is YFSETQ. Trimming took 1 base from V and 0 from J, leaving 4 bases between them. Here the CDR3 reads CASSLWVNTEAFF. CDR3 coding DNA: TGCGCCAGCAGCTTGTGGGTGAACACTGAAGCTTTCTTT.

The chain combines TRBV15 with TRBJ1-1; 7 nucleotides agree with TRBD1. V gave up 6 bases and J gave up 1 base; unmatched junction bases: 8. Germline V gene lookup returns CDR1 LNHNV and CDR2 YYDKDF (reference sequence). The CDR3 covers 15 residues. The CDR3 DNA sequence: TGTGCCACCAGGCCTTCCGGGACAGCGAACACTGAAGCTTTCTTT. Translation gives CATRPSGTANTEAFF.

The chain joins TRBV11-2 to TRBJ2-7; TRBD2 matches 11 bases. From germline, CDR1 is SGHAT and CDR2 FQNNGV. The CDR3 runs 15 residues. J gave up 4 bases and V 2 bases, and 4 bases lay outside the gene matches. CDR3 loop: CASSLIAGGPYEQYF. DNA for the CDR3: TGTGCCAGCAGCTTAATAGCGGGAGGGCCGTACGAGCAGTACTTC.

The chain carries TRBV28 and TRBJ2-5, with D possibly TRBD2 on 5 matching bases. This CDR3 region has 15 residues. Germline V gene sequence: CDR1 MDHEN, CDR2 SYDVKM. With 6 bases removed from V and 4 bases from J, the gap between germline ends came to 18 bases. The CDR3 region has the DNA TGTGCCAGCAGCCTCTCCTCGGGAAGGCGAGAGACCCAGTACTTC. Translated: CASSLSSGRRETQYF. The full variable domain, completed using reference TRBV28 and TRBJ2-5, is DVKVTQSSRYLVKRTGEKVFLECVQDMDHENMFWYRQDPGLGLRLIYFSYDVKMKEKGDIPEGYSVSREKKERFSLILESASTNQTSMYLCASSLSSGRRETQYFGPGTRLLVL.

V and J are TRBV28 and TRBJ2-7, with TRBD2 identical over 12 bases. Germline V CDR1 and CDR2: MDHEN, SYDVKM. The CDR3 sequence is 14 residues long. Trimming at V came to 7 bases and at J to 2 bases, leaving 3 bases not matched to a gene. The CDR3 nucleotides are TGTGCCAGCAACGGACTAGCGGGGACCTACGAGCAGTACTTC. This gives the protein CASNGLAGTYEQYF. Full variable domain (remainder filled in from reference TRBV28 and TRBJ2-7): DVKVTQSSRYLVKRTGEKVFLECVQDMDHENMFWYRQDPGLGLRLIYFSYDVKMKEKGDIPEGYSVSREKKERFSLILESASTNQTSMYLCASNGLAGTYEQYFGPGTRLTVT.

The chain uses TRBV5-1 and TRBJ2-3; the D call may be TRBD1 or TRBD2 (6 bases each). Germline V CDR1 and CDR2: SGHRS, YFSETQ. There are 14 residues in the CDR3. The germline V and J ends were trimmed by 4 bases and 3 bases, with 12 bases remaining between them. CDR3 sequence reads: CASSGGRVTDTQYF. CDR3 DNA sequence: TGCGCCAGCAGCGGGGGGCGGGTTACAGATACGCAGTATTTT.

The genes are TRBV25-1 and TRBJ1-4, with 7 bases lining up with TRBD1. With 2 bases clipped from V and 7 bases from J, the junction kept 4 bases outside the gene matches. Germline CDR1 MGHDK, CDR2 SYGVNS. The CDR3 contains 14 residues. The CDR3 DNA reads TGTGCCAGCAGTGAAGAGGGGGCGCGTGAAAAACTGTTTTTT. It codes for CASSEEGAREKLFF.

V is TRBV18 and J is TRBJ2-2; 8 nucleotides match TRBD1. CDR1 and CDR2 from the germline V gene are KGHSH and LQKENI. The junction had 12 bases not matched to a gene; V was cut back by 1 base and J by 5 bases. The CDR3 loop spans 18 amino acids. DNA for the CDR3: TGTGCCAGCTCACCACGGCGCTCGACAGGGGCAGAGACCGGGGAGCTGTTTTTT. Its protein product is CASSPRRSTGAETGELFF.

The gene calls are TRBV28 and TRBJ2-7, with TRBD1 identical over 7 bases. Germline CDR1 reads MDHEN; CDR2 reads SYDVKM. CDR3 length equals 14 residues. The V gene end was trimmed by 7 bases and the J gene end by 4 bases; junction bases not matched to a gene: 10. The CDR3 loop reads CASTGGPSPYEQYF. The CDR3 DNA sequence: TGTGCCAGCACAGGGGGACCGAGCCCATACGAGCAGTACTTC.

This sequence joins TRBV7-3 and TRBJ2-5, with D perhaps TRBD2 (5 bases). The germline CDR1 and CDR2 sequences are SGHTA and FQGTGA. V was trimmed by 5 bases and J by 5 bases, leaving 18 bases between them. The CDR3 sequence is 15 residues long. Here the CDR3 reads CASSMGREGRETQYF. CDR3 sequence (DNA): TGTGCCAGCAGCATGGGTCGTGAGGGAAGGGAGACCCAGTACTTC.

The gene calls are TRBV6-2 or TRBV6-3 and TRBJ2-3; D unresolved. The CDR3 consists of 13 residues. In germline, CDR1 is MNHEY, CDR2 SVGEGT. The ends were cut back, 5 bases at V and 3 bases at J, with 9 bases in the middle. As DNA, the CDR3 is TGTGCCAGCAGTACCCCAGAAACAGATACGCAGTATTTT. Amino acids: CASSTPETDTQYF.

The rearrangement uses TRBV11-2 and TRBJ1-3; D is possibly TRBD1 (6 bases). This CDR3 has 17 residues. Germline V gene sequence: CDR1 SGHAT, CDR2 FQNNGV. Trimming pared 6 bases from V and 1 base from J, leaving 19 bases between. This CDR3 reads CASSTMGARVSGNTIYF. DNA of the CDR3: TGTGCCAGCAGTACTATGGGGGCCCGGGTTTCTGGAAACACCATATATTTT.

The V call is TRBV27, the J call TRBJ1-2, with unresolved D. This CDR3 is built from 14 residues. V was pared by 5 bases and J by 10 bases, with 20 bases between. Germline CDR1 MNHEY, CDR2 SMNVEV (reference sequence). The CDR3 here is CASSRRVRETDYTF. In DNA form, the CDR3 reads TGTGCCAGCAGTCGACGGGTCCGGGAGACTGACTACACCTTC.

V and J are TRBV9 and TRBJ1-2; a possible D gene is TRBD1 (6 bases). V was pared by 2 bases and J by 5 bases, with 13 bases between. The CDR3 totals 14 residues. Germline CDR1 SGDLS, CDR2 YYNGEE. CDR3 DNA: TGTGCCAGCAGCGTCCTGGAACAGGGATATGGCTACACCTTC. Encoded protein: CASSVLEQGYGYTF.

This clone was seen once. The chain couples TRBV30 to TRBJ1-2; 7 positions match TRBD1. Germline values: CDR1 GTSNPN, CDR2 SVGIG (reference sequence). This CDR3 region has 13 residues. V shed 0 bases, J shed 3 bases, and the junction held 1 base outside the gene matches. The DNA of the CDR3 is TGTGCCTGGAGTGTACAGGGGTACTATGGCTACACCTTC. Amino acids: CAWSVQGYYGYTF.

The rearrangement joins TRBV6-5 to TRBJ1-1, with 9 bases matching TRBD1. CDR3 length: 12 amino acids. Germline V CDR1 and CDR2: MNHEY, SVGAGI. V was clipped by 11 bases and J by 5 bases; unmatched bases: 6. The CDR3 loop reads CAGQGSWTEAFF. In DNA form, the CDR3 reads TGTGCCGGACAGGGGAGTTGGACTGAAGCTTTCTTT.

CDR3 amino acids: CASSLTSTTGEAFF. CDR3 DNA: TGTGCCAGCAGCTTAACGTCGACAACGGGAGAAGCTTTCTTT. V gene TRBV7-3 combines with J gene TRBJ1-1; the D is unclear. The ends were cut back, 0 bases at V and 8 bases at J, with 13 bases in the middle. The CDR3 contains 14 residues. Germline assignment: CDR1 SGHTA and CDR2 FQGTGA.

The CDR3: CASSPRGDEQFF. CDR3 coding DNA: TGCGCCAGCAGCCCGCGGGGCGATGAGCAGTTCTTC. V and J are TRBV4-1 and TRBJ2-1; tentatively, D is TRBD2 (6 bases). This CDR3 region has 12 residues. The germline gives CDR1 MGHRA, CDR2 YSYEKL. The V and J ends lost 4 bases and 8 bases respectively, with 9 bases between them.

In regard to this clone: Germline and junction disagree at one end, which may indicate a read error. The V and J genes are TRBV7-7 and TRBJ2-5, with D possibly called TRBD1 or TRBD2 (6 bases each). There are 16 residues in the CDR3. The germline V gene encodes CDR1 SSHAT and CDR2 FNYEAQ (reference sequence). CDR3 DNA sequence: TGTGCTAGCAGCTTAGGGGGGCTCAGGGTGCAGGAGACCCAGTACTTC. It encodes CASSLGGLRVQETQYF.

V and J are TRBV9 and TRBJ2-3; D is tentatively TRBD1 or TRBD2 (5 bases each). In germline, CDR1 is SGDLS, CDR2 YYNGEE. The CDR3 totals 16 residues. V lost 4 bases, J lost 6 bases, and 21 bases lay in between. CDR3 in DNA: TGTGCCAGCAGCCCCCGTTCCGGGACCACTGGGGATACGCAGTATTTT. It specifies CASSPRSGTTGDTQYF.

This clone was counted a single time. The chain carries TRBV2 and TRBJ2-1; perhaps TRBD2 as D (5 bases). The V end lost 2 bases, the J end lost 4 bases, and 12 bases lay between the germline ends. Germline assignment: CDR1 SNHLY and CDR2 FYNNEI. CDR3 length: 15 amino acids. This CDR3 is CASSESRGSYNEQFF. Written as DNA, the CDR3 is TGTGCCAGCAGTGAATCTAGAGGGTCGTACAATGAGCAGTTCTTC.

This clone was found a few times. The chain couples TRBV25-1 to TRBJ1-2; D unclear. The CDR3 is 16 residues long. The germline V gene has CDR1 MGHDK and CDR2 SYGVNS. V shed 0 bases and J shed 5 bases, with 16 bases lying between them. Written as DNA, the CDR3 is TGTGCCAGCAGTGAATATCTGGCCCCCGGGTTGTATGGCTACACCTTC. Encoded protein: CASSEYLAPGLYGYTF.